There are a few counts of the clone carrying this T cell receptor (beta chain). The antigen is unknown. Making the bulk TCR libraries relied on previously described methods and listed TCR primers. MiXCR was run by TCRdb on the PCR reads, yielding one entry per CDR3 protein. The repertoire holds about 97,000 distinct CDR3 sequences, approximately 24% seen once, with about 0.94% in the top ten. This sample stems from a study of molecular identifiers for immune sequencing clone quantification. Libraries of naive CD8 T cells were made from roughly 18,000 to 920,000 sorted cells. They used 10%, 30% or 50% RNA. Sorting selected naive CD8 T cells with a CD8+CD4-CCR7+CD45RA+ phenotype. Study-wide results and limits: Spike-in Jurkat TCR RNA from a single cell reportedly registered among 900,000 to 1,000,000 naive cells.

The CDR3 consists of 14 residues. Trimming pared 8 bases from V and 4 bases from J, leaving 12 bases between. Sequencing used naive CD8+ T cells from blood, with Jurkat cell RNA spiked in. Subset indicated: FACS-sorted CD8+CD4-CCR7+CD45RA+ naive T cells. V usage is TRBV12-3 or TRBV12-4 and J usage is TRBJ2-6, with D perhaps being TRBD1 or TRBD2 (6 bases each). The clonotype was recovered from a human donor in good health. Some libraries in this study had Jurkat cell RNA spiked in. The CDR3 spells CASGWGAGANVLTF. CDR3 nucleotide sequence: TGTGCCAGCGGTTGGGGGGCCGGGGCCAACGTCCTGACTTTC.